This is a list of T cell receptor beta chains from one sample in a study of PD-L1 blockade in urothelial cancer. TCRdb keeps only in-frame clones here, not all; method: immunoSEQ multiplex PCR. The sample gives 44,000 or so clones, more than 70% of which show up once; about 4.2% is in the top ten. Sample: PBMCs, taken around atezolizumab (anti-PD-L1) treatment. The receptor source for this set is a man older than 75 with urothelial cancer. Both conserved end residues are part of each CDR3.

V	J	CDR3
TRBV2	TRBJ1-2	CASSWTGGYGYTF
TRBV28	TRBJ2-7	CASSPSGSYEQYF
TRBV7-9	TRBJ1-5	CASSLETGGHQPQHF
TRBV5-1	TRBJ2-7	CASRYAQGYEQYF
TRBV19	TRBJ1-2	CASRETGTEGNYGYTF
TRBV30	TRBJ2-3	CAWKAGGSTDTQYF
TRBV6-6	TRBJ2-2	CASSYLTRDGELFF
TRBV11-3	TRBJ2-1	CASSLSGPSGYNEQFF
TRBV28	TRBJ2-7	CASRGQGGNYEQYF
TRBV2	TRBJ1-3	CASSQETGGLRNTIYF
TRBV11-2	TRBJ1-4	CASSLDSLIASATNEKLFF
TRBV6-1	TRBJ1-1	CASTPTGVNTEAFF
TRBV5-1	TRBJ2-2	CASSFDRAGELFF
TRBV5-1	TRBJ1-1	CASSLRGEGNTEAFF
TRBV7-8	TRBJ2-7	CASSFRDTSYEQYF
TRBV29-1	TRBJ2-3	CSGQVWDTQYF
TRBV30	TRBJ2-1	CAWNRLAGRGNEQFF
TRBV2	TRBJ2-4	CASSDAATLAKNIQYF
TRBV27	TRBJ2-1	CASRVSHEQFF
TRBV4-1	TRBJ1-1	CASSQVSGNTEAFF
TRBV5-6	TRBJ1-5	CASSLYANQPQHF
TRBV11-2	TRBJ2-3	CASRRLGTGVADTQYF
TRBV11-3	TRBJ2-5	CASSLGSREEETQYF
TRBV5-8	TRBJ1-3	CASSLAFETTELSGNTIYF
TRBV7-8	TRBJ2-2	CASSPREADTGELFF
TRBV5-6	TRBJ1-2	CASSRTGPLYGYTF
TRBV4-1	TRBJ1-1	CASSPRAENTEAFF
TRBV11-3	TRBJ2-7	CASSLGGNRGHEQYF
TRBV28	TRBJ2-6	CASSPVPGLAGGSSGANVLTF
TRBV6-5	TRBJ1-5	CASRRTGGGQPQHF
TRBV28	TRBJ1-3	CASTPLDYRSGNTIYF
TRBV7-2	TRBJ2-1	CASSFGTGTYNEQFF
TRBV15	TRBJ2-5	CATSVRLAGGPKTQYF
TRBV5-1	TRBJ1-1	CASSLRQVNTEAFF
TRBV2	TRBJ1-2	CGGTIESNYGYTF
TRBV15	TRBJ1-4	CATSRDSRQGKEKLFF
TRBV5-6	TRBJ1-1	CASSFGRRGSEAFF
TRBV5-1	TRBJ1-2	CASSPGSSNGYTF
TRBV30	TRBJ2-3	CAWSDQGGADTQYF
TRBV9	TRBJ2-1	CASSARGTSGSNEQFF
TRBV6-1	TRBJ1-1	CASSKGTGGLNTEAFF
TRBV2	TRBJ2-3	CARRDRAADTQYF
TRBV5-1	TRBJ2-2	CASSTRLAGSTGELFF
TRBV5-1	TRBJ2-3	CASSLTSSGGFSTDTQYF
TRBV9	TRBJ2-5	CASSVLPQGWETQYF
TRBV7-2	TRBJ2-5	CASSFPLAGGETQYF
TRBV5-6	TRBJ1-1	CASSLGDRDTEAFF
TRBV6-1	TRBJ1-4	CASSGGGDEKLFF
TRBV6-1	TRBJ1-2	CASIYRAGDGYTF
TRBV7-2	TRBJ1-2	CASSPPGTEVYGYTF
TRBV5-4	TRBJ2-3	CASSPKIGQLTDTQYF
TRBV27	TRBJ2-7	CASSLWSPGTGGRYEQYF
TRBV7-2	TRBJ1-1	CASSTRDRYTEAFF
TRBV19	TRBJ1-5	CASREVAGANQPQHF
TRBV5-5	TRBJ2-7	CASSFRGGYEQYF
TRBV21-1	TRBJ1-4	CASKIGKAARAQEKLFF
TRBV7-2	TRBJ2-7	CASSLGTGFKYEQYF
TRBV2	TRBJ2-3	CASKAPISTDTQYF
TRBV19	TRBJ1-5	CASSIVRRTGNQPQHF
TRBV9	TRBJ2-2	CASSRPGGGPTGELFF